The clone carrying this T cell receptor beta chain was observed many times. Its target is not known. The data stem from a study of neurological immune-mediated disorders. Across the whole study: The multiple sclerosis group of approximately 35 included 31 relapsing-remitting and 3 secondary progressive patients. Overall study findings and caveats: The highest TCR clonal expansion occurred in HTLV-1-associated myelopathy; multiple sclerosis fell below healthy controls.

The unsorted libraries were prepared from 2 million PBMCs (stored at -80 C). Germline CDR1 reads SGHAT; CDR2 reads FQNNGV. The V end was cut by 2 bases, the J end by 2 bases, with 9 bases between. There are 14 residues in the CDR3. A 10-nucleotide random UMI tagged transcripts in template-switch 5'RACE cDNA synthesis. TCRdb reprocessed the 5' RACE reads via MiXCR and lists one record per CDR3 protein. The sample carries tens of thousands of distinct CDR3 sequences, around 5% recorded once. The TCR originated in a man aged 18 to 30 with multiple sclerosis. The sequencing sample was made of PBMCs. The J gene is TRBJ1-2, the V gene TRBV11-2, with D maybe TRBD1 (6 bases). CDR3 loop: CASSLTDRNYGYTF. CDR3 DNA sequence: TGTGCCAGCAGCTTAACGGACAGAAACTATGGCTACACCTTC.